This T cell receptor (beta chain) was sequenced in a study of T cells in Graves' hyperthyroidism and ophthalmopathy. Study context: Prior to any treatment, at the point of initial diagnosis, peripheral blood was collected. The study's findings and limits: Ophthalmopathy was model-predicted a median around seven months pre-onset. Most clonotypes expanded in the thyroid (above 0.001) were also present in blood.

As concerns this clonotype: Its antigen is still unknown.

From RNA transcripts, TCR beta CDR3 regions were amplified. The primer set for the first-round RT-PCR of the TCR CDR3 was HTBI. TCRdb re-analysed the multiplex PCR reads in MiXCR, keeping a single row per CDR3 protein. Of fewer than 500,000 distinct CDR3 sequences listed, about 14% are singletons. Germline values: CDR1 LNHDA, CDR2 SQIVND (reference sequence). V was clipped by 10 bases and J by 0 bases; unmatched bases: 7. This CDR3 comprises 14 residues. The gene calls are TRBV19 and TRBJ1-2; 8 bases are a match to TRBD1. The source of this sequence is a man aged 18 to 35 with Graves' ophthalmopathy. What was sequenced was blood. The CDR3 DNA reads TGTGCCACTTCGGGACAGGTTACTAACTATGGCTACACCTTC. Its protein is CATSGQVTNYGYTF.